This T cell receptor (beta chain) was obtained from a study of CXCR3-negative and CXCR3-positive naive CD8 T cells. For the study at large: Collectively, the libraries yielded 130 million or so TRB reads in total, at about 1.5 +/- 0.3 million per library.

cDNA libraries for TRB were generated by 5' RACE incorporating UMI labels. TCRdb processed the 5' RACE reads again and assigns one entry to each CDR3 protein, with no DNA. The repertoire shows some 120,000 distinct CDR3 sequences; the top ten hold 0.5% to 0.75%. The germline gives CDR1 MDHEN, CDR2 SYDVKM. The CDR3 has 20 residues. The study, taken as a whole, reports: Once cells were cryopreserved, CXCR3 expression went down partly, and most assays used fresh PBMCs. Relative to memory CD8+ cells, whose diversity was much lower, both naive subsets had comparably high diversity. A higher hydrophobicity marked the TRB CDR3s of CXCR3-positive naive cells versus CXCR3-negative naive cells.

As to this clonotype: Its antigen is not known.

Subsets of CD8+ T cells were each sorted in triplicate at approximately 270,000 cells apiece. The rearrangement links TRBV28 to TRBJ2-1; TCRdb calls TRBD2, which cannot be checked without DNA. This clonotype originated in a human donor in good health. Some clones in this sample may be carry-over from other donors' samples. Source material: naive CXCR3+ CD8+ T cells from blood. The subset is: CD45RO-CCR7+CD27+CD95- naive CD8+ T cells expressing CXCR3 (TNR3+). The CDR3 sequence: CASSFKVWQDKAGPFNEQFF. Drawing the rest from reference TRBV28 and TRBJ2-1, the complete variable domain is DVKVTQSSRYLVKRTGEKVFLECVQDMDHENMFWYRQDPGLGLRLIYFSYDVKMKEKGDIPEGYSVSREKKERFSLILESASTNQTSMYLCASSFKVWQDKAGPFNEQFFGPGTRLTVL.